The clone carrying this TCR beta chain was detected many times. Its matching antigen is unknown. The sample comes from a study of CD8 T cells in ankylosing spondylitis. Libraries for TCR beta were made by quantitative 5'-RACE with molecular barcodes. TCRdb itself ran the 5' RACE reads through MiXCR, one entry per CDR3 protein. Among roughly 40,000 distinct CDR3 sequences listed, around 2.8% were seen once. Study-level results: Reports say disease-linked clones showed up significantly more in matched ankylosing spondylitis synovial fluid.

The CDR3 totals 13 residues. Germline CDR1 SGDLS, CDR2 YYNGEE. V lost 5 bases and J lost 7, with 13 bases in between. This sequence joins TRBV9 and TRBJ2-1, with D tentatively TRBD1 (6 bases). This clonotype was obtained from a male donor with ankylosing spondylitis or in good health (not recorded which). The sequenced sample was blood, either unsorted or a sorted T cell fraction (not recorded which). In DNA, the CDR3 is TGTGCCAGCAGAGGAGAGGGGGAAAATGAGCAGTTCTTC. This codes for CASRGEGENEQFF. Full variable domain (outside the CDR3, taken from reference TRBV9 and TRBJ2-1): DSGVTQTPKHLITATGQRVTLRCSPRSGDLSVYWYQQSLDQGLQFLIQYYNGEERAKGNILERFSAQQFPDLHSELNLSSLELGDSALYFCASRGEGENEQFFGPGTRLTVL.